The T cell receptor (beta chain) described here comes from a study of CD8 T cells in Susac syndrome. The ends were cut back, 0 bases at V and 7 bases at J, with 12 bases in the middle. The CDR3 is 14 residues long. From germline, CDR1 is SGHDN and CDR2 FVKESK. About 0.5 to 1 ug RNA was reverse transcribed with random hexamers. TCRdb reanalysed the immunoSEQ multiplex PCR reads using MiXCR and keeps one entry per CDR3 protein. The data show around 150,000 distinct CDR3 sequences, approximately 95% seen once. The sample comprised CD4+ T cells from PBMCs. The clonotype comes from a human donor with multiple sclerosis. The V and J genes are TRBV14 and TRBJ2-5; D unresolved. The CDR3 DNA reads TGTGCCAGCAGCCAAGATATCAGAGTATGGACCCAGTACTTC. Its protein product is CASSQDIRVWTQYF.